This T cell receptor (beta chain) was profiled in a study of cytomegalovirus exposure and HLA in healthy donors. 60 Vbeta and 13 Jbeta primers were used in PCR. Profiled with immunoSEQ multiplex PCR; TCRdb holds only in-frame clones, not every one. Of 65,000 to 85,000 clones in the sample, just under 80% were seen once. General study findings and limits: Productive rates of about 87% or about 30% were seen for most TCR beta V segments in an earlier analysis.

Deletions cut 6 bases from V and 3 bases from J, with 12 bases between. Germline-derived CDR1 and CDR2 are WSHSY and SAAADI. The CDR3 covers 13 residues. In the case of this clone: Antigen: not known.

The sequencing sample was made of PBMCs. The chain has TRBV10-2 and TRBJ2-7; maybe TRBD1 (6 bases). The receptor was derived from a woman aged 40 to 49 in good health and CMV-seropositive. CDR3 sequence (DNA): TGCGCCAGCAGGGGGGACACCTACTACGAGCAGTACTTC. This sequence encodes CASRGDTYYEQYF.